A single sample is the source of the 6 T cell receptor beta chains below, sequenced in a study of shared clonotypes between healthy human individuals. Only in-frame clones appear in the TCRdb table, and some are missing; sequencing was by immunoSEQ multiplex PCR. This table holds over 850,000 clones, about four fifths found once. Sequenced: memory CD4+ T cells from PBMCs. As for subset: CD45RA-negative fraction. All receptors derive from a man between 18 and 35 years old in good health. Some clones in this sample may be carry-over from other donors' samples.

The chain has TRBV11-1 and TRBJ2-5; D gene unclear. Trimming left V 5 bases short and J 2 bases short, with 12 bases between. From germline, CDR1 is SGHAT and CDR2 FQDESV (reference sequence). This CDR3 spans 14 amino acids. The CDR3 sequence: CASSPRLLQETQYF. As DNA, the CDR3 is TGTGCCAGCAGCCCGAGGCTTCTTCAAGAGACCCAGTACTTC.

Written as DNA, the CDR3 is TGTGCCAGCAGCGTGCGGGCCTTAGACACTGAAGCTTTCTTT. Amino acid sequence: CASSVRALDTEAFF. The rearrangement links TRBV9 to TRBJ1-1; D is undetermined. The V and J ends lost 2 bases and 3 bases respectively, with 11 bases between them. This CDR3 has 14 residues. Germline V gene lookup returns CDR1 SGDLS and CDR2 YYNGEE.

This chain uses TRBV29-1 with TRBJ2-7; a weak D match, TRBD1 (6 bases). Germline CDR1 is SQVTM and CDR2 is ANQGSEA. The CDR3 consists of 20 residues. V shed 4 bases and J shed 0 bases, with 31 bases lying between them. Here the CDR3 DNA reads TGCAGCGTTGTACGTCGACAGGTTGGGATGGGAAGGCATAGCTCCTACGAGCAGTACTTC. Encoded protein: CSVVRRQVGMGRHSSYEQYF.

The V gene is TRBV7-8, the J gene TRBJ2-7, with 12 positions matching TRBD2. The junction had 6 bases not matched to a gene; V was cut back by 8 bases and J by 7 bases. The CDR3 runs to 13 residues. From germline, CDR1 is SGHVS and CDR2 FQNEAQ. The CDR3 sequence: CASATSGSGEQYF. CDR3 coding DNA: TGTGCCAGCGCGACTAGCGGGAGTGGGGAGCAGTACTTC.

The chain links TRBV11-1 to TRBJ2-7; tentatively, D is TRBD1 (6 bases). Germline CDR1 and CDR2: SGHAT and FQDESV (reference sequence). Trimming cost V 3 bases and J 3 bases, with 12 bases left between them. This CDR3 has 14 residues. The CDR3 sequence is CASSFRGRVYEQYF. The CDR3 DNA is TGTGCCAGCAGCTTCAGGGGAAGGGTCTACGAGCAGTACTTC.

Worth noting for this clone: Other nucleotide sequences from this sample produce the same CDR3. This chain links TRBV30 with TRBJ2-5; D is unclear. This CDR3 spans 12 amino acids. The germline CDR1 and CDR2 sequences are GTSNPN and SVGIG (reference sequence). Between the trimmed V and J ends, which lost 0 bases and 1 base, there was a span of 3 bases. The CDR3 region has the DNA TGTGCCTGGAGTGTACTCCAAGAGACCCAGTACTTC. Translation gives CAWSVLQETQYF. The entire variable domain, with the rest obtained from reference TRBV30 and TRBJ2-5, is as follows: SQTIHQWPATLVQPVGSPLSLECTVEGTSNPNLYWYRQAAGRGLQLLFYSVGIGQISSEVPQNLSASRPQDRQFILSSKKLLLSDSGFYLCAWSVLQETQYFGPGTRLLVL.